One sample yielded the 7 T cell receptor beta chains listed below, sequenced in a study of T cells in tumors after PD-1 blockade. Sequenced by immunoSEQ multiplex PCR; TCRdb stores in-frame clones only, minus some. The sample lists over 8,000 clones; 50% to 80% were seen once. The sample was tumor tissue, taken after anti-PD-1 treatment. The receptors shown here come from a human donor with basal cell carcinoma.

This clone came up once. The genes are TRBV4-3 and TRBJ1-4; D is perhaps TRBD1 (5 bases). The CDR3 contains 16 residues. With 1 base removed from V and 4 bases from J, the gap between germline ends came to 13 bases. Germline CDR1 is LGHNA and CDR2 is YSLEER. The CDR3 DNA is TGCGCCAGCAGCCAAGTTTGGAGGGGAGGTAATGAAAAACTGTTTTTT. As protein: CASSQVWRGGNEKLFF.

Here the CDR3 DNA reads TGTGCCAGCAGCCTAGGGGGGCAGGGATCTGAGACCCAGTACTTC. Amino acid sequence: CASSLGGQGSETQYF. V gene TRBV9 combines with J gene TRBJ2-5; D might be TRBD1 or TRBD2, each matching 6 bases. The germline V and J ends were trimmed by 4 bases and 5 bases, with 18 bases remaining between them. The CDR3 covers 15 residues. Germline CDR1 reads SGDLS; CDR2 reads YYNGEE.

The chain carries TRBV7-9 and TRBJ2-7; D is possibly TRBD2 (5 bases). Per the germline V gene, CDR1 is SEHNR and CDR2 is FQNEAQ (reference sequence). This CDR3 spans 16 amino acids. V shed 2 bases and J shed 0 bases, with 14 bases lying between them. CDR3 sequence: CASSLSVGSSSYEQYF. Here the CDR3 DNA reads TGTGCCAGCAGCTTAAGCGTTGGGAGTAGCTCCTACGAGCAGTACTTC.

As DNA, the CDR3 is TGCGCCAGCAGCCCCCGACAGGGTTGGGGCGAGCAGTACTTC. This encodes CASSPRQGWGEQYF. The chain carries TRBV4-3 and TRBJ2-7; 7 bases map to TRBD1. CDR1 and CDR2 from the germline V gene are LGHNA and YSLEER. J was trimmed by 6 bases and V by 4 bases; bases with no gene match: 9. This CDR3 is 14 amino acids long.

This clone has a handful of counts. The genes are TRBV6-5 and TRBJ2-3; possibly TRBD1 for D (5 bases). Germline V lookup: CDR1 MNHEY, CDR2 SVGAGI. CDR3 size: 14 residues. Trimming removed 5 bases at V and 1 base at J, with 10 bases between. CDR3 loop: CASSRQGGTDTQYF. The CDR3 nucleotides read TGTGCCAGCAGTCGGCAGGGTGGCACAGATACGCAGTATTTT.

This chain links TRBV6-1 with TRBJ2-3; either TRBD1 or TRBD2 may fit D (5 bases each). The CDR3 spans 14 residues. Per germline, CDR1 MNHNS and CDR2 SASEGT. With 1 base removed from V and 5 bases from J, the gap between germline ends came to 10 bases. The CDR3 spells CASSEERGRDTQYF. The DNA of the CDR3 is TGTGCCAGCAGTGAAGAGAGGGGAAGAGATACGCAGTATTTT.

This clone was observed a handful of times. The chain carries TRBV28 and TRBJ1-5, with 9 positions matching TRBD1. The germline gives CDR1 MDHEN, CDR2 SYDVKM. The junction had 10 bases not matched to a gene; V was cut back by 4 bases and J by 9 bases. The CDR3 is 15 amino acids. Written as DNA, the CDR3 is TGTGCCAGCAGTTACGGGGACAGGGAAGAGGGGCCCCAGCATTTT. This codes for CASSYGDREEGPQHF.